This T cell receptor beta chain stems from a study of cytomegalovirus exposure and HLA in healthy donors. About the study: HLA-typed donors were the source of around 77 million unique TCRs held in an early data release.

Comment on this clone: What it binds is unknown.

Findings and caveats of the study: Among CMV-associated TCR beta chains, most appeared HLA-restricted in a later analysis.

CDR1 and CDR2 from the germline V gene are LGHNA and YSLEER. The CDR3 length is 16 residues. Trimming took 3 bases from V and 4 from J; bases not matched to a gene: 8. The PCR was carried out with 60 Vbeta primers and 13 Jbeta primers. The data were produced by immunoSEQ multiplex PCR, yet TCRdb's version contains in-frame clones alone and is incomplete. The top ten clones hold about 5.3% of a sample with 90,000 to 110,000 clones, 60% to 85% of them seen once. The rearrangement joins TRBV4-3 to TRBJ2-3, with 9 nucleotides matching TRBD1. The receptor was derived from a male donor in good health and CMV-seronegative. Input material: PBMCs. The CDR3: CASSQGTGLISDTQYF. In DNA, the CDR3 is TGCGCCAGCAGCCAGGGGACAGGGCTCATCTCAGATACGCAGTATTTT.